A selection of T cell receptor beta chains follows, all from one sample in a study of early T cells in non-severe SARS-CoV-2 infection. TCRdb re-derived calls from the 5' RACE reads in MiXCR, one entry per CDR3 protein. The sample shows 86,000 or so distinct CDR3 sequences, around 5.6% of them seen only once. Source material: whole blood. The receptors were gathered from an adult who was a healthcare worker with PCR-confirmed SARS-CoV-2 infection or an uninfected control (not recorded which). CDR3s include the opening cysteine and the closing phenylalanine or tryptophan. A D gene is named only where the DNA matches it firmly. Some rows mark clone size as missing; the rest say once, few, many or name a class of expanded clone.

TRBV6-5,TRBJ1-3,many,NA,CASREWTGVSGNTIYF,TGTGCCAGCCGGGAATGGACGGGCGTCTCTGGAAACACCATATATTTT
TRBV29-1,TRBJ2-2,few,NA,CSVGSGIGAGELFF,TGCAGCGTTGGATCGGGCATTGGAGCCGGGGAGCTGTTTTTT
TRBV7-2,TRBJ2-3,NA,NA,CASSLAGARKDTQYF,TGTGCCAGCAGCTTAGCGGGGGCTCGGAAAGATACGCAGTATTTT
TRBV4-3,TRBJ2-7,NA,NA,CASSQSRTTYEQYF,TGCGCCAGCAGCCAGTCTAGGACAACCTACGAGCAGTACTTC
TRBV11-2,TRBJ2-3,few,NA,CASSFAGYTDTQYF,TGTGCCAGCAGCTTTGCAGGGTATACAGATACGCAGTATTTT
TRBV7-8,TRBJ2-7,NA,TRBD2,CASSNLAGGQSHEQYF,TGTGCCAGCAGCAACCTAGCGGGAGGGCAATCCCACGAGCAGTACTTC
TRBV3-1,TRBJ1-1,NA,NA,CASSPGDLRNTEAFF,TGTGCCAGCAGCCCCGGTGACTTAAGGAACACTGAAGCTTTCTTT
TRBV20-1,TRBJ1-2,NA,NA,CSAGGVLGYTF,TGCAGTGCGGGAGGGGTCCTAGGCTACACCTTC
TRBV15,TRBJ1-5,NA,NA,CATSRGGTGQPQHF,TGTGCCACCAGCAGAGGGGGGACGGGTCAGCCCCAGCATTTT
TRBV10-3,TRBJ2-3,NA,NA,CAISDRRVVGTDTQYF,TGTGCCATCAGTGATAGGAGGGTCGTAGGCACAGATACGCAGTATTTT
TRBV20-1,TRBJ1-1,many,NA,CSASEQGFGAFF,TGCAGTGCTAGCGAACAGGGCTTTGGGGCTTTCTTT
TRBV25-1,TRBJ2-7,few,NA,CASSAPGPKSYEQYF,TGTGCCAGCAGTGCTCCGGGGCCGAAATCCTACGAGCAGTACTTC
TRBV5-1,TRBJ2-2,few,TRBD1,CASSPTGGNTGELFF,TGCGCCAGCAGCCCCACAGGGGGGAACACCGGGGAGCTGTTTTTT
TRBV7-2,TRBJ2-2,few,NA,CASSLRRAGTPGELFF,TGTGCCAGCAGCTTACGACGGGCCGGGACCCCCGGGGAGCTGTTTTTT
TRBV4-3,TRBJ2-3,few,NA,CASSHTDTQYF,TGCGCCAGCAGCCACACAGATACGCAGTATTTT
TRBV6-2/TRBV6-3,TRBJ2-1,NA,NA,CASSYGDYNEQFF,TGTGCCAGCAGTTACGGGGACTACAATGAGCAGTTCTTC
TRBV29-1,TRBJ1-1,many,NA,CSVEGQQNTEAFF,TGCAGCGTTGAAGGTCAACAGAACACTGAAGCTTTCTTT
TRBV10-1,TRBJ1-1,many,NA,CASSAPGHTEAFF,TGCGCCAGCAGTGCCCCGGGACACACTGAAGCTTTCTTT
TRBV29-1,TRBJ2-7,few,TRBD2,CSVETSGVNSQYF,TGCAGCGTTGAGACTAGCGGGGTTAACTCGCAGTACTTC
TRBV6-6,TRBJ2-3,many,NA,CASSYRSGSKGGTQYF,TGTGCCAGCAGTTACCGGAGTGGGAGTAAGGGGGGTACGCAGTATTTT
TRBV20-1,TRBJ1-6,few,NA,CSARDTGKVYSPLHF,TGCAGTGCTAGAGATACGGGGAAGGTTTATTCACCCCTCCACTTT
TRBV2,TRBJ2-1,few,NA,CASSAPQFSYNEQFF,TGTGCCAGCAGCGCTCCTCAATTCTCCTACAATGAGCAGTTCTTC
TRBV3-1,TRBJ2-7,few,NA,CASSHRVTYEQYF,TGTGCCAGCAGCCATAGGGTGACCTACGAGCAGTACTTC
TRBV10-2,TRBJ2-5,many,NA,CASSEFRQQETQYF,TGCGCCAGCAGTGAGTTTCGACAGCAAGAGACCCAGTACTTC
TRBV7-8,TRBJ1-4,NA,NA,CASSLDIWGSNEKLFF,TGTGCCAGCAGCTTAGATATTTGGGGGTCTAATGAAAAACTGTTTTTT
TRBV20-1,TRBJ2-7,many,NA,CSAHSGYEQYF,TGCAGTGCGCACTCGGGTTACGAGCAGTACTTC
TRBV2,TRBJ1-2,NA,NA,CASILDGVYGYTF,TGTGCCAGCATTCTAGACGGGGTCTATGGCTACACCTTC
TRBV7-6,TRBJ1-5,many,NA,CASSLKSNQPQHF,TGTGCCAGCAGCTTAAAGAGCAATCAGCCCCAGCATTTT
TRBV4-3,TRBJ2-2,many,NA,CASSQVSPGVEVGELFF,TGCGCCAGCAGCCAAGTATCCCCGGGAGTGGAGGTCGGGGAGCTGTTTTTT